This TCR beta chain was found in a study of PD-1 blockade in classical Hodgkin lymphoma. Following autologous stem cell transplantation, relapse occurred in every patient, and exposure to brentuximab vedotin varied. Data came from immunoSEQ multiplex PCR; TCRdb stores just in-frame clones and leaves some out. The repertoire includes roughly 140,000 clones, about 78% of them detected once, and about 9.2% sits in the top ten. The germline V gene encodes CDR1 LNHDA and CDR2 SQIVND (reference sequence). The V segment lost 2 bases and the J segment 2 bases; nucleotides outside the gene matches: 4. The CDR3 has 17 amino acids.

The chain is built from TRBV19 and TRBJ2-6; 9 bases are a match to TRBD1. The receptor's source is a human donor with classical Hodgkin lymphoma. Sample: peripheral blood mononuclear cells (PBMCs), taken before the second cycle of nivolumab. The CDR3 DNA is TGTGCCAGTAGTATATGGGACAGGGTCCCTGGGGCCAACGTCCTGACTTTC. It codes for CASSIWDRVPGANVLTF.